One and the same sample provided the 23 T cell receptor beta chains below, sequenced in a study of blood T cell repertoires in COVID-19. Only in-frame clones appear in the TCRdb table, and some are missing; sequencing was by immunoSEQ multiplex PCR. The sample records roughly 48,000 clones, approximately 93% being singletons. Specimen: peripheral blood. These receptors originate from a man between 60 and 75 years old with COVID-19, enrolled during active disease.

The chain has TRBV5-5 and TRBJ2-7; D might be TRBD1 (5 bases). The CDR3 length is 13 residues. Deletions cut 4 bases from V and 0 bases from J, with 8 bases between. Germline V lookup: CDR1 SGHKS, CDR2 YYEKEE (reference sequence). CDR3 DNA: TGTGCCAGCAGCGGGGCGAGCTCCTACGAGCAGTACTTC. This codes for CASSGASSYEQYF.

The chain combines TRBV7-9 with TRBJ2-6; 10 nucleotides align to TRBD1. J lost 0 bases, V lost 8 bases, and 7 bases had no gene match. Germline CDR1 reads SEHNR; CDR2 reads FQNEAQ (reference sequence). The CDR3 runs 17 residues. In nucleotides, the CDR3 is TGTGCCAGCCCCCGGACAGGGGGAAGCTCTGGGGCCAACGTCCTGACTTTC. This encodes CASPRTGGSSGANVLTF.

The chain combines TRBV27 with TRBJ1-5; D is undetermined. The CDR3 has 13 residues. V lost 3 bases and J 0 bases, leaving 3 bases between the germline ends. CDR1 MNHEY and CDR2 SMNVEV come from the germline V gene (reference sequence). CDR3 DNA: TGTGCCAGCAGTTTCCATAGCAATCAGCCCCAGCATTTT. This sequence encodes CASSFHSNQPQHF.

The V and J genes are TRBV5-5 and TRBJ2-7; D might be TRBD1 (5 bases). The CDR3 loop spans 13 amino acids. CDR1 is SGHKS and CDR2 is YYEKEE in the germline V gene (reference sequence). Deletions cut 2 bases from V and 2 bases from J, with 8 bases between. The CDR3 DNA follows: TGTGCCAGCAGCTTACAGGACACCTACGAGCAGTACTTC. Translation: CASSLQDTYEQYF.

This clone was observed once. CDR3 sequence (DNA): TGTGCCAGCAGTTACTCGACCTGGGGGACAGGTAGCAATCAGCCCCAGCATTTT. Translation gives CASSYSTWGTGSNQPQHF. The chain employs TRBV6-2 or TRBV6-3 and TRBJ1-5; 8 nucleotides agree with TRBD1. Germline V gene sequence: CDR1 MNHEY, CDR2 SVGEGT. The CDR3 sequence is 18 residues long. The trim removed 0 bases at V and 0 bases at J, leaving 7 bases unmatched.

V and J are TRBV27 and TRBJ1-2, with D perhaps matching TRBD1 (6 bases). This CDR3 is built from 16 residues. Germline V gene lookup returns CDR1 MNHEY and CDR2 SMNVEV (reference sequence). The V end was cut by 5 bases, the J end by 2 bases, with 18 bases between. DNA of the CDR3: TGTGCCAGCAGTATCCGCAGGGGTTCCGAGAACTATGGCTACACCTTC. This sequence encodes CASSIRRGSENYGYTF.

In its sample, this clone was seen once. The V gene is TRBV2, the J gene TRBJ1-2; 7 bases align to TRBD1. This CDR3 has 13 amino acids. Germline CDR1 and CDR2: SNHLY and FYNNEI. The junction had 2 bases not matched to a gene; V was cut back by 3 bases and J by 4 bases. This chain's CDR3 is CASSEDRIYGYTF. The CDR3 DNA follows: TGTGCCAGCAGTGAGGACAGGATCTATGGCTACACCTTC.

V usage is TRBV5-1 and J usage is TRBJ2-3; D is ambiguous. The CDR3 runs 15 residues. Between the trimmed V and J ends, which lost 0 bases and 3 bases, there was a span of 11 bases. In germline, CDR1 is SGHRS, CDR2 YFSETQ. The CDR3 region is CASSLGSGSTDTQYF. CDR3 DNA sequence: TGCGCCAGCAGCTTGGGGTCGGGTTCAACAGATACGCAGTATTTT. The variable domain in full, completed from reference TRBV5-1 and TRBJ2-3, reads KAGVTQTPRYLIKTRGQQVTLSCSPISGHRSVSWYQQTPGQGLQFLFEYFSETQRNKGNFPGRFSGRQFSNSRSEMNVSTLELGDSALYLCASSLGSGSTDTQYFGPGTRLTVL.

The chain links TRBV28 to TRBJ1-1, with a tentative D call TRBD1 (6 bases). V was pared by 2 bases and J by 3 bases, with 7 bases between. The CDR3 runs 13 residues. The germline V gene has CDR1 MDHEN and CDR2 SYDVKM. The CDR3 DNA sequence: TGTGCCAGCAGTTTAAGGGGGTACACTGAAGCTTTCTTT. Amino acids: CASSLRGYTEAFF.

The CDR3 nucleotides read TGCAGTGCTAGTCAGCGTCGGGGTACAAATCAGCCCCAGCATTTT. As protein: CSASQRRGTNQPQHF. V is TRBV20-1 and J is TRBJ1-5; D gene ambiguous. Germline CDR1 and CDR2: DFQATT and SNEGSKA (reference sequence). The germline V and J ends were trimmed by 3 bases and 4 bases, with 16 bases remaining between them. This CDR3 comprises 15 residues.

As for this clone: No conserved phenylalanine or tryptophan is present at the end of the CDR3, so a read error is the likely explanation. It is unclear where the CDR3 begins or ends on the DNA, so no DNA is shown, and the CDR3 is as TCRdb lists it. The genes are TRBV5-4 and TRBJ2-7; the table gives TRBD2 as D, unverified against the DNA. Germline V CDR1 and CDR2: SGHNT, YYREEE (reference sequence). The CDR3 is 14 residues long, ends included. This chain's CDR3 is CASSLEVWRVWHST.

This clone was seen a single time. The gene calls are TRBV27 and TRBJ1-6, with D uncertain. V gave up 4 bases and J gave up 4 bases, with 5 bases separating them. The CDR3 sequence is 13 residues long. The V gene's germline CDR1 is MNHEY and CDR2 SMNVEV (reference sequence). The CDR3 is CASSSTYNSPLHF. CDR3 nucleotide sequence: TGTGCCAGCAGTTCGACATATAATTCACCCCTCCACTTT.

The gene calls are TRBV12-2 and TRBJ1-4; TRBD1 was called by the table and not checked on the DNA. TRBV12-2 is flagged as a pseudogene. The CDR3 runs to 16 residues. The CDR3 spells CASRLVHRGRREKLFF. CDR3 DNA sequence: TGTGCAAGTCGCTTAGTTCACAGGGGAAGGAGGGAAAAACTGTTTTTT.

The chain couples TRBV5-1 to TRBJ2-7; the match to TRBD1 covers 10 bases. Per germline, CDR1 SGHRS and CDR2 YFSETQ. V shed 5 bases and J 5 bases; nucleotides not matched to a gene: 7. The CDR3 loop spans 14 amino acids. For the CDR3, the DNA is TGCGCCAGCAGTGACCGGGACAGGGGAAACGAGCAGTACTTC. It specifies CASSDRDRGNEQYF.

The genes are TRBV7-9 and TRBJ2-7, with 7 bases matching TRBD1. The CDR3 covers 12 residues. CDR1 is SEHNR, CDR2 FQNEAQ, per germline (reference sequence). Germline trimming cut 7 bases from V and 6 bases from J; bases unmatched to any gene: 6. The CDR3 here is CASTRDSSEQYF. CDR3 nucleotide sequence: TGTGCCAGCACCAGGGACAGCTCCGAGCAGTACTTC.

The V call is TRBV2, the J call TRBJ1-1; tentative D call: TRBD1 (5 bases). This CDR3 is built from 11 residues. Germline V gives CDR1 SNHLY, CDR2 FYNNEI. Trimming removed 7 bases from V and 7 bases from J, with 10 bases in between. This CDR3 is CASTNRLEAFF. The CDR3 coding sequence is TGTGCCAGCACTAACAGGCTTGAAGCTTTCTTT.

This chain joins TRBV19 and TRBJ1-5, with a weak D call TRBD1 (6 bases). Between the trimmed V and J ends, which lost 6 bases and 0 bases, there was a span of 18 bases. The CDR3 is 17 amino acids. CDR1 is LNHDA, CDR2 SQIVND, per germline (reference sequence). The CDR3 DNA reads TGTGCCAGTAGCCCGACAGGTACCTTTAATAGCAATCAGCCCCAGCATTTT. Translating gives CASSPTGTFNSNQPQHF.

The rearrangement joins TRBV18 to TRBJ1-1; 9 nucleotides match TRBD1. V gave up 3 bases and J gave up 1 base; unmatched junction bases: 9. There are 17 residues in the CDR3. Germline V gene data show CDR1 as KGHSH and CDR2 as LQKENI. The CDR3 nucleotides read TGTGCCAGCTCACCTCGACAGGGGGTAGTGGGGAACACTGAAGCTTTCTTT. This sequence encodes CASSPRQGVVGNTEAFF.

The gene calls are TRBV11-1 and TRBJ2-1, with TRBD2 matching over 10 bases. The CDR3 runs to 15 residues. The trim removed 9 bases at V and 4 bases at J, leaving 9 bases unmatched. CDR1 is SGHAT and CDR2 is FQDESV in the germline V gene (reference sequence). The CDR3 region has the DNA TGTGCCAGTTATGGTTCGGGACTAGCGTACAATGAGCAGTTCTTC. It codes for CASYGSGLAYNEQFF.

This rearrangement joins TRBV7-9 to TRBJ2-7; 8 bases are shared with TRBD2. CDR1 and CDR2 from the germline V gene are SEHNR and FQNEAQ (reference sequence). Trimming removed 6 bases from V and 3 bases from J; junction bases left unmatched: 10. This CDR3 has 15 residues. The CDR3 DNA is TGTGCCAGCAGTCGGAGCGGGAGAGGGGGCTACGAGCAGTACTTC. This codes for CASSRSGRGGYEQYF.

The J gene is TRBJ1-2, the V gene TRBV3-1 (or the pseudogene TRBV3-2); tentatively, D is TRBD1 (6 bases). CDR3 length equals 15 residues. From germline, CDR1 is LGHDT and CDR2 YNNKEL (reference sequence). The V end was cut by 7 bases, the J end by 5 bases, with 20 bases between. The CDR3 DNA follows: TGTGCCAGCACCCTCGCGGCTGCAACAGGGTATGGCTACACCTTC. Its protein is CASTLAAATGYGYTF.

J is TRBJ1-2 and V is TRBV5-5; D possibly corresponds to TRBD1 (5 bases). The CDR3 covers 13 residues. Looked up from germline, CDR1 is SGHKS and CDR2 is YYEKEE (reference sequence). Trimming stripped 4 bases from V and 3 bases from J, with 10 bases between. The CDR3 sequence is CASSRRVDYGYTF. The CDR3 region has the DNA TGTGCCAGCAGCCGCAGGGTTGACTATGGCTACACCTTC.

The rearrangement links TRBV19 to TRBJ1-2, with no clear D. The CDR3 consists of 12 residues. Germline CDR1 reads LNHDA; CDR2 reads SQIVND (reference sequence). Trimming removed 5 bases at V and 7 bases at J, with 11 bases between. The CDR3 nucleotides read TGTGCCAGTAGTCCCCGGGAACGTGGCTACACCTTC. Its protein is CASSPRERGYTF.